What follows is one TCR beta chain and its context. This sample is drawn from a study of shared clonotypes between healthy human individuals. Per germline, CDR1 SGHTA and CDR2 FQGNSA. The CDR3 runs 15 residues. The V end lost 2 bases, the J end lost 8 bases, and 15 bases lay between the germline ends. The data were produced by immunoSEQ multiplex PCR, yet TCRdb's version contains in-frame clones alone and is incomplete. Here the sample spans more than 2,000,000 clones, roughly 93% being singletons. None of the donors, who were healthy HIV-negative adults, had recently had acute infections or vaccinations. The CD4+ fraction was divided into a CD45RA+ naive subset and a CD45RA-negative memory subset.

The J gene is TRBJ2-2, the V gene TRBV7-2; the D gene is possibly TRBD1 (5 bases). Sequenced sample: naive CD4+ T cells from PBMCs. Subset specified: CD45RA+ positively selected. The TCR was taken from a man between 18 and 35 years old in good health. Some clones in this sample may be carry-over from other donors' samples. Here the CDR3 DNA reads TGTGCCAGCAGCTTATATTCACAGGTCATGGGGGAGCTGTTTTTT. This translates into CASSLYSQVMGELFF.